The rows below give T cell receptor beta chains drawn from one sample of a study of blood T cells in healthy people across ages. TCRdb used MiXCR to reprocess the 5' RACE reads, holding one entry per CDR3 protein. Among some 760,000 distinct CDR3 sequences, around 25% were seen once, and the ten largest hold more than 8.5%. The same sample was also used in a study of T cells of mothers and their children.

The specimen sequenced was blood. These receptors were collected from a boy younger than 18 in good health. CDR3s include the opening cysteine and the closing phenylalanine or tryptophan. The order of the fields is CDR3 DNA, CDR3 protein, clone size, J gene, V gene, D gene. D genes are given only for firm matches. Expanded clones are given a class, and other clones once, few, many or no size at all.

cdr3_nt: TGTGCCATCAATTGGCCGTACTTC
cdr3_aa: CAINWPYF
clone_size: -
j_call: TRBJ2-7
v_call: TRBV10-3
d_call: -

cdr3_nt: TGTGCCAGCAGCCGCGAACCCGAAACTAGCACAGATACGCAGTATTTT
cdr3_aa: CASSREPETSTDTQYF
clone_size: -
j_call: TRBJ2-3
v_call: TRBV3-1
d_call: -

cdr3_nt: TGCGCCAGCAACCCGGGAGCGGTGGAGACCCAGTACTTC
cdr3_aa: CASNPGAVETQYF
clone_size: -
j_call: TRBJ2-5
v_call: TRBV5-1
d_call: -

cdr3_nt: TGCGCCAGCAGCCAAGGCACCGGGACAGGGGCCGAGCAGTACTTC
cdr3_aa: CASSQGTGTGAEQYF
clone_size: -
j_call: TRBJ2-7
v_call: TRBV4-3
d_call: TRBD1

cdr3_nt: TGTGCCAGCAGCTTACCCCGTGAAGCTTTCTTT
cdr3_aa: CASSLPREAFF
clone_size: many
j_call: TRBJ1-1
v_call: TRBV7-9
d_call: -

cdr3_nt: TGTGCCAGCAGTTGGGGACACCCCTCGGCAGCTTTCTTT
cdr3_aa: CASSWGHPSAAFF
clone_size: -
j_call: TRBJ1-1
v_call: TRBV12-3/TRBV12-4
d_call: -

cdr3_nt: TGTGCCAGCAGCCAGGGACCAAACAATGAGCAGTTCTTC
cdr3_aa: CASSQGPNNEQFF
clone_size: few
j_call: TRBJ2-1
v_call: TRBV11-2
d_call: -

cdr3_nt: TGTGCCAGCAGCCCAATAGCGGGGGGTTACACAGATACGCAGTATTTT
cdr3_aa: CASSPIAGGYTDTQYF
clone_size: -
j_call: TRBJ2-3
v_call: TRBV3-1
d_call: TRBD2

cdr3_nt: TGCAGCGTTGCTCAGGAGTACGAGCAGTACTTC
cdr3_aa: CSVAQEYEQYF
clone_size: few
j_call: TRBJ2-7
v_call: TRBV29-1
d_call: -

cdr3_nt: TGTGCCAGCAGTGAGACGGGACTCCCGCGGCAGTACTTC
cdr3_aa: CASSETGLPRQYF
clone_size: few
j_call: TRBJ2-5
v_call: TRBV6-5
d_call: -

cdr3_nt: TGTGCCAGCAGCACGGGGGGGGAGCAGTTCTTC
cdr3_aa: CASSTGGEQFF
clone_size: few
j_call: TRBJ2-1
v_call: TRBV7-3
d_call: TRBD2

cdr3_nt: TGTGCCAGCTGGTCGACCCCTAGCGGAAGCACAGATACGCAGTATTTT
cdr3_aa: CASWSTPSGSTDTQYF
clone_size: -
j_call: TRBJ2-3
v_call: TRBV6-6
d_call: TRBD2

cdr3_nt: TGTGCCAGCAGTCAACAGCAGGGAATTAGCACTGAAGCTTTCTTT
cdr3_aa: CASSQQQGISTEAFF
clone_size: -
j_call: TRBJ1-1
v_call: TRBV6-2/TRBV6-3
d_call: -